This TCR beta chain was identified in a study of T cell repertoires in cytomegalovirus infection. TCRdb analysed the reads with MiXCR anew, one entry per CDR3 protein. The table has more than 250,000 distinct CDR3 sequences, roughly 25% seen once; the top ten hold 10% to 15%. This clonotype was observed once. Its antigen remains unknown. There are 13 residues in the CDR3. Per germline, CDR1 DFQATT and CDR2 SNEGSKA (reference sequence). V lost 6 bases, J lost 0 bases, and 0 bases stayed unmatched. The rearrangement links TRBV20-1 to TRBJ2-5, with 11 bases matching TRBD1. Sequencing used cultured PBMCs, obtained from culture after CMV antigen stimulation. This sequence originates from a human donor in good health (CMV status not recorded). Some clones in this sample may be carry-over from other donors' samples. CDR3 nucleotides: TGCAGTGCGGACAGGGGGCACCAAGAGACCCAGTACTTC. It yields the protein CSADRGHQETQYF.